This T cell receptor (beta chain) was sequenced during a study of OX40 agonist ivuxolimab in advanced cancers. Broadly, across the study: The costimulatory receptor OX40 (CD134) was targeted by ivuxolimab, a fully human IgG2 agonistic monoclonal antibody. A male proportion of roughly 85% and a mean age of approximately 62 years, ranging from 23 to 79, were recorded for the dose-escalation cohort. Prior anti-PD-1, anti-PD-L1 or anti-CTLA-4 therapy was permitted, and roughly two fifths of dose-escalation patients had received checkpoint inhibitors. Peripheral TCRbeta sequencing aimed to test whether ivuxolimab altered TCR sequence diversity and caused clonal T-cell expansion. The paper reports the monotherapy dose-escalation portion (N = 52 patients) of the phase I ivuxolimab trial. Partial responses were achieved by three dose-escalation patients, of whom one had hepatocellular carcinoma and two had cutaneous melanoma. Intravenous ivuxolimab was administered to patients every 2 weeks at six dose levels: 0.01, 0.1, 0.3, 1.5, 3 and 10 mg/kg. Of the roughly 51 dose-escalation patients, hepatocellular carcinoma was present in 19, melanoma in around 15, renal cell carcinoma in 9 and head and neck cancer in 9. Broader findings and caveats from the paper: After ivuxolimab, expanded clones were on average more numerous among CD8+ T cells than among CD4+ T cells. Low levels of normalized T-cell clonal expansion were also seen in some nonresponding patients. Partial responders in the 0.1-3.0 mg/kg groups had among the lowest normalized peripheral clonal expansion, especially among CD8+ T cells. At doses of 0.1 to 3.0 mg/kg, clonal expansion of both CD4+ and CD8+ blood T cells was observed from baseline to week 6. Antigen specificity was not determined for the clonally expanded peripheral T cells.

Patients with autoimmune disease history or receiving systemic immunosuppression were excluded from the trial. Peripheral blood for TCR sequencing was collected from all dose cohorts at baseline, on cycle 4 day 1, and on cycle 7 day 1. Samples came from an open-label, multicenter, first-in-human phase I dose-escalation trial of ivuxolimab. Adults with locally advanced or metastatic melanoma, renal cell, hepatocellular, or head and neck squamous cell carcinoma were enrolled in the trial. CD4+ and CD8+ T cells were sorted separately from peripheral blood before TCR sequencing. Comment on this clone: Its binding antigen is unknown. The input lacks base qualities; no much larger clone sits a single base away.

Genomic DNA was isolated from the sorted cells so that the TCRbeta CDR3 region could be sequenced. The immunoSEQ Assay was used for sequencing of TCRbeta CDR3 regions. The table comes from immuneACCESS by way of TCRdb, which keeps in-frame sequences with V and J called. Part of the clones is missing from these tables; in studies checked, under half for an unresolved V gene and the rest for unknown reasons. The sample table records tens of thousands of clones; more than 80% of these occur just once. The biggest ten clones account for 2.2% of the sample. The sequences come from CD4+ or CD8+ T cells sorted from blood, collected in a trial of the OX40 agonist ivuxolimab. The sequence was obtained from an adult with an advanced solid tumor such as melanoma, head and neck, liver or kidney cancer.

This receptor has the CDR3 CASRRLAGDYEQYF. The DNA sequence follows: TGTGCCAGCAGACGACTAGCGGGGGACTACGAGCAGTACTTC. The V and J segments used are TRBV6-6 and TRBJ2-7; TRBD2 matches 12 bases in the middle. From the cysteine through the phenylalanine, the CDR3 covers 14 amino acids. Solely the CDR3 DNA is kept, with 42 bases framed from the first base. The germline V gene (reference sequence) sets CDR1 to MNHNY and CDR2 to SVGAGI. From V the trimming removes 6 bases and from J it removes 3 bases, while the gene matches leave 3 bases of the junction unaccounted for.